The 8 T cell receptor beta chains presented below share a single source sample, sequenced in a study of blood T cells in healthy people across ages. The authors ran a second PCR of about 7 to 11 cycles using a sample-barcoded 5' primer and a J-beta primer mix. From the 5' RACE reads, TCRdb called clonotypes with MiXCR, one entry per CDR3 protein. The table has approximately 1.5 million distinct CDR3 sequences, approximately 39% seen once; the top ten hold roughly 3.7%. The sample consisted of blood. The receptors here all came from a woman between 18 and 29 years old in good health.

V is TRBV28 and J is TRBJ2-7; D may be TRBD1 (5 bases). V lost 6 bases to trimming and J lost 2 bases, with 11 bases between them. Germline CDR1 reads MDHEN; CDR2 reads SYDVKM. The CDR3 length is 13 residues. In DNA form, the CDR3 reads TGTGCCAGCAGCCACCAGGGCCCCTACGAGCAGTACTTC. This gives the protein CASSHQGPYEQYF. The whole variable domain, filled in from reference TRBV28 and TRBJ2-7, reads DVKVTQSSRYLVKRTGEKVFLECVQDMDHENMFWYRQDPGLGLRLIYFSYDVKMKEKGDIPEGYSVSREKKERFSLILESASTNQTSMYLCASSHQGPYEQYFGPGTRLTVT.

This clonotype was counted a few times. The J gene is TRBJ2-7, the V gene TRBV29-1; a possible D gene is TRBD1 (5 bases). The J call may not be correct, given that the DNA end is closer to TRBJ2-5. The CDR3 consists of 13 residues. Germline V gene sequence: CDR1 SQVTM, CDR2 ANQGSEA. The CDR3 coding sequence is TGCAGCGTTGAAGTGGCACAGGTGGGGACCCAGTACTTC. Translation gives CSVEVAQVGTQYF.

This sequence joins TRBV4-1 and TRBJ2-7; D gene ambiguous. Near its end, the DNA agrees better with TRBJ2-5, so the J call may be wrong. The CDR3 is made up of 13 amino acids. Germline V gene data show CDR1 as MGHRA and CDR2 as YSYEKL. The CDR3 sequence: CASSQGRYETQYF. The DNA for the CDR3 is TGCGCCAGCAGCCAAGGTAGATATGAGACCCAGTACTTC.

This clonotype was seen more than once but under ten times. The chain uses TRBV25-1 and TRBJ2-5; D might be TRBD2 (5 bases). The germline CDR1 and CDR2 sequences are MGHDK and SYGVNS. The CDR3 spans 13 residues. V was trimmed by 3 bases and J by 4 bases, leaving 9 bases between them. CDR3 bases: TGTGCCAGCAGTGATTTACTAGTAGAGACCCAGTACTTC. Its protein is CASSDLLVETQYF.

The chain recombines TRBV5-1 with TRBJ2-7; 7 nucleotides match TRBD2. Germline V lookup: CDR1 SGHRS, CDR2 YFSETQ. The CDR3 contains 12 residues. Trimming took 5 bases from V and 4 from J; bases not matched to a gene: 3. The CDR3 region is CASRAGHYEQYF. CDR3 in DNA: TGCGCCAGCAGAGCGGGGCATTACGAGCAGTACTTC.

This clonotype was seen a few times. The rearrangement uses TRBV3-1 and TRBJ1-4; 7 bases map to TRBD1. CDR1 and CDR2 from the germline V gene are LGHDT and YNNKEL (reference sequence). V trimming: 0 bases; J trimming: 2 bases; junction bases outside the gene matches: 9. There are 18 residues in the CDR3. In DNA form, the CDR3 reads TGTGCCAGCAGCCAAGAGGCCAGGGGGGGATATACTAATGAAAAACTGTTTTTT. It specifies CASSQEARGGYTNEKLFF.

This clonotype was seen a few times. The rearrangement links TRBV4-1 to TRBJ2-1; TRBD2 matches 7 bases. Trimming cost V 3 bases and J 5 bases; bases outside gene matches: 13. CDR1 is MGHRA and CDR2 is YSYEKL in the germline V gene. The CDR3 sequence is 17 residues long. CDR3 loop: CASSQGKRLADDNEQFF. The CDR3 coding sequence is TGCGCCAGCAGCCAGGGAAAAAGGCTAGCGGACGACAATGAGCAGTTCTTC.

The gene calls are TRBV20-1 and TRBJ1-6; 7 nucleotides agree with TRBD1. Looked up from germline, CDR1 is DFQATT and CDR2 is SNEGSKA (reference sequence). This CDR3 region has 18 residues. J lost 5 bases, V lost 0 bases, and 13 bases had no gene match. CDR3 protein: CSARDPLRTGMDNSPLHF. CDR3 in DNA: TGCAGTGCTAGAGATCCTCTACGGACAGGAATGGATAATTCACCCCTCCACTTT.